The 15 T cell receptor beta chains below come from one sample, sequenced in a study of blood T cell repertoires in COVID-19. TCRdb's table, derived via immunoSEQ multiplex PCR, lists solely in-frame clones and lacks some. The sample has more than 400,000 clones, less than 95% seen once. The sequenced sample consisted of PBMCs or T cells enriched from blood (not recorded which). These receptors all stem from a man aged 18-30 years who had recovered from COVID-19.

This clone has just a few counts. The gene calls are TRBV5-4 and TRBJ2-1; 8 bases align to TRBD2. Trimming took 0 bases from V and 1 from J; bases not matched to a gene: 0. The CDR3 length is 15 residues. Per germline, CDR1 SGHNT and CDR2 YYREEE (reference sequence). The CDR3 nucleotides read TGTGCCAGCAGCTTGGGCGGGAGGTCCTACAATGAGCAGTTCTTC. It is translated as CASSLGGRSYNEQFF. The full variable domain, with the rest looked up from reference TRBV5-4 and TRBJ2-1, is ETGVTQSPTHLIKTRGQQVTLRCSSQSGHNTVSWYQQALGQGPQFIFQYYREEENGRGNFPPRFSGLQFPNYSSELNVNALELDDSALYLCASSLGGRSYNEQFFGPGTRLTVL.

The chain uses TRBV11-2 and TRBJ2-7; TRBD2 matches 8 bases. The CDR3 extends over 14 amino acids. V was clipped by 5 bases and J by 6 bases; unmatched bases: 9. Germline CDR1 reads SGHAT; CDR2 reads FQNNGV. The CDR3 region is CASSLKSGSLEQYF. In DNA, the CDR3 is TGTGCCAGCAGCCTAAAAAGCGGGAGCCTCGAGCAGTACTTC.

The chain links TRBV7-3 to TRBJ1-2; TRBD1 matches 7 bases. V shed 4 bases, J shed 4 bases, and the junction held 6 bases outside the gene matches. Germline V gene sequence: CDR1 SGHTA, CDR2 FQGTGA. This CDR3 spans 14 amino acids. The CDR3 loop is CASSSVGQIYGYTF. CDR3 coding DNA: TGTGCCAGCAGCTCTGTGGGACAGATCTATGGCTACACCTTC.

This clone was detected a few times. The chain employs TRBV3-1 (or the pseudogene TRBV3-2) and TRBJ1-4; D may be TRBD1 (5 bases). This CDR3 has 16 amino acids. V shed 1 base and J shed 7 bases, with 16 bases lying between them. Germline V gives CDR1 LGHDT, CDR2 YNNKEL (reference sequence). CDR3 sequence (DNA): TGTGCCAGCAGCCAAGGGCAATACGGGGGTGGTGAAAAACTGTTTTTT. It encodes CASSQGQYGGGEKLFF.

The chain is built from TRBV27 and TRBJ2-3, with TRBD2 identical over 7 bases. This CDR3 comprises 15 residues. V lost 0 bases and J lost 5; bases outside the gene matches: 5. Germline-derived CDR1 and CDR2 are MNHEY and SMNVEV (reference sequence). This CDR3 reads CASSLSGRQEDTQYF. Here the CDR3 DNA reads TGTGCCAGCAGTTTATCCGGGAGGCAAGAAGATACGCAGTATTTT.

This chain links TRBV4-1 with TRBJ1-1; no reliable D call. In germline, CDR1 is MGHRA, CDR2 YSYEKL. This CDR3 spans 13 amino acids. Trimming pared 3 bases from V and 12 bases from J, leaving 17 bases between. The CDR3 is CASSHPRVGEPFF. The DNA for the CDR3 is TGCGCCAGCAGCCACCCCAGAGTCGGGGAACCTTTCTTT.

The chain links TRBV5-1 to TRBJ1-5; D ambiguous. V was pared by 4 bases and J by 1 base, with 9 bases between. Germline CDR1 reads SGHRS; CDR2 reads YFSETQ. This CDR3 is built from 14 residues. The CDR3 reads CASSLGGSNQPQHF. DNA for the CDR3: TGCGCCAGCAGCCTAGGAGGGAGCAATCAGCCCCAGCATTTT.

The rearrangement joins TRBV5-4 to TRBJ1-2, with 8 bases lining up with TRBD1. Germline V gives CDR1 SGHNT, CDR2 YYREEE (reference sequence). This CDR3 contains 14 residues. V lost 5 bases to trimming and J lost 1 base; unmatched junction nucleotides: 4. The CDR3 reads CASRTGGDNYGYTF. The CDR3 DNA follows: TGTGCCAGCAGAACAGGGGGGGATAACTATGGCTACACCTTC. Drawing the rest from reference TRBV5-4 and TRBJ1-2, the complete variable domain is ETGVTQSPTHLIKTRGQQVTLRCSSQSGHNTVSWYQQALGQGPQFIFQYYREEENGRGNFPPRFSGLQFPNYSSELNVNALELDDSALYLCASRTGGDNYGYTFGSGTRLTVV.

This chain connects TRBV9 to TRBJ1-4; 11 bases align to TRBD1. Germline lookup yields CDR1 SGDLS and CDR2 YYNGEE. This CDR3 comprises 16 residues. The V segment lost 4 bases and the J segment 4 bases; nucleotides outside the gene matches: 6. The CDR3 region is CASSLDRGLLNEKLFF. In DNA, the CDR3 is TGTGCCAGCAGCCTGGACAGGGGGCTCCTTAATGAAAAACTGTTTTTT.

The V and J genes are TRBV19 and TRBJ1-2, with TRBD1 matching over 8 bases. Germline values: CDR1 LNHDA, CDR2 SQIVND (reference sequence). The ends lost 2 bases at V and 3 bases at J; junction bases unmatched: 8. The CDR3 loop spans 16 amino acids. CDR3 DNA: TGTGCCAGTAGTATAAGGCTTCCGGGACAGGACTATGGCTACACCTTC. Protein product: CASSIRLPGQDYGYTF.

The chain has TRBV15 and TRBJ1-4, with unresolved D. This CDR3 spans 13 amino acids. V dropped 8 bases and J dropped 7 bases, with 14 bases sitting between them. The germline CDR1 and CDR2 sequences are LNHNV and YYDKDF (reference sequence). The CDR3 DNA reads TGTGCCACCGACCGGGGAGGGTCTGAAAAACTGTTTTTT. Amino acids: CATDRGGSEKLFF. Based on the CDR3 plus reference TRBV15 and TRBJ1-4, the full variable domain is DAMVIQNPRYQVTQFGKPVTLSCSQTLNHNVMYWYQQKSSQAPKLLFHYYDKDFNNEADTPDNFQSRRPNTSFCFLDIRSPGLGDTAMYLCATDRGGSEKLFFGSGTQLSVL.

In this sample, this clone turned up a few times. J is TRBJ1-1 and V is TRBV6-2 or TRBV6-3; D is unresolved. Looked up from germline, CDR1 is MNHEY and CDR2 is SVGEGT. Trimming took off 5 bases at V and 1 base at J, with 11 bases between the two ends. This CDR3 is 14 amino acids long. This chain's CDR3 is CASSPRRENTEAFF. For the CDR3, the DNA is TGTGCCAGCAGTCCACGACGGGAGAACACTGAAGCTTTCTTT.

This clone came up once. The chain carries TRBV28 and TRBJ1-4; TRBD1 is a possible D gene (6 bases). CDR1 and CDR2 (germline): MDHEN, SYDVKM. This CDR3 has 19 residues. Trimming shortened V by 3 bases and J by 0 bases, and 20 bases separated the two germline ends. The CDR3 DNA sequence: TGTGCCAGCAGTTTTGGCAGGGGTCCTCCAATTTCAACTAATGAAAAACTGTTTTTT. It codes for CASSFGRGPPISTNEKLFF.

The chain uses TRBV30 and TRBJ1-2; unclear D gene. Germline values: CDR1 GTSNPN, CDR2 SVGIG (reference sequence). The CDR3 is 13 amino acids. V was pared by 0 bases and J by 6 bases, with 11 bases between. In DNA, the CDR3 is TGTGCCTGGAGTGTACGTTCCGGGAATGGCTACACCTTC. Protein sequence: CAWSVRSGNGYTF.

The CDR3 nucleotides read TGTGCCAGCAGTGCCGCGGAGTATAGCCAGTACTTC. The encoded protein is CASSAAEYSQYF. V and J are TRBV2 and TRBJ2-5, with D unclear. The length of the CDR3 is 12 residues. Germline V gives CDR1 SNHLY, CDR2 FYNNEI. The germline V and J ends were trimmed by 4 bases and 10 bases, with 13 bases remaining between them.